This TCR beta chain was documented in a study of beta chain features in type 1 diabetes. Study in general: Sorted cells from all samples, numbering fewer than 120,000,000, were examined.

Based on CD45RO/CCR7/CD25/CD127/CD95/CD27, CD4+ regulatory, stem cell-like memory, naive and central memory cells were sorted. Whole-study results and caveats: When Type 1 diabetes patients were examined, their TCRB CDR3s proved moderately but significantly shorter in all four CD4+ subsets. More deletions and fewer insertions at VDJ junctions were seen in type 1 diabetes patients.

A note on this clone: Its antigen remains unidentified.

As every portion of the isolated RNA was reverse transcribed, the sequencing read expressed TCRB transcripts. The assay was immunoSEQ multiplex PCR, and TCRdb's table has in-frame clones only and misses some. The table shows roughly 350,000 clones, with approximately 10% occurring only once. The germline V gene encodes CDR1 SGHTA and CDR2 FQGNSA. The CDR3 contains 14 residues. With 6 bases clipped from V and 2 bases from J, the junction kept 2 bases outside the gene matches. The chain has TRBV7-2 and TRBJ2-5, with 11 bases fitting TRBD1. The sequence was obtained from a woman aged 25 to 45 in good health. Sequences were obtained from naive CD4+ T cells from blood. The CDR3 reads CASRRDRGQETQYF. DNA of the CDR3: TGTGCCAGCAGACGGGACAGGGGGCAAGAGACCCAGTACTTC.